This T cell receptor (beta chain) appears in the sequencing data of a study of blood T cell repertoires in COVID-19. Study in general: The United States, Italy and Spain provided the acute and convalescent COVID-19 samples. PBMCs, B-cell-depleted T cells, or T cells were the source of the cDNA or gDNA that made up the material.

The CDR3 has 16 residues. V lost 5 bases and J lost 0; bases outside the gene matches: 8. Germline lookup yields CDR1 SQVTM and CDR2 ANQGSEA. In the original processing: Reference gene primer amplification gave nucleated cell count estimates. TCRdb keeps only in-frame clones here, not all; method: immunoSEQ multiplex PCR. V and J calls and clone size follow that table, whereas D and trimming were derived from the DNA. Here the sample spans around 130,000 clones, roughly four fifths being singletons. The rearrangement joins TRBV29-1 to TRBJ2-3; 10 bases align to TRBD1. The receptor comes from a woman in her 50s with acute or convalescent COVID-19. The sample comprised peripheral blood. The CDR3 is CSVRQGASTSTDTQYF. CDR3 nucleotides: TGCAGCGTTCGACAGGGGGCGTCAACCAGCACAGATACGCAGTATTTT.